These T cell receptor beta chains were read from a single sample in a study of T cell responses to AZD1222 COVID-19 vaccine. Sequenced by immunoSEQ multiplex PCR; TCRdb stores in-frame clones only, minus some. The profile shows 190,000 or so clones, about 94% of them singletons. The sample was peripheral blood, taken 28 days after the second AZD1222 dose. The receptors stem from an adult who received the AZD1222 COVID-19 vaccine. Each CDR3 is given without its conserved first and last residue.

CDR3: ASSRQANYGYT
V: TRBV28
J: TRBJ1-2

CDR3: ASSFQRLNTGELF
V: TRBV9
J: TRBJ2-2

CDR3: ASSSDLADTQY
V: TRBV7-2
J: TRBJ2-3

CDR3: ASSTTGYT
V: TRBV2
J: TRBJ1-2

CDR3: ASSFSGPTSYGYT
V: TRBV7-9
J: TRBJ1-2

CDR3: ASSRTGNTEAF
V: TRBV19
J: TRBJ1-1

CDR3: ASSPARGESPGYGYT
V: TRBV4-2
J: TRBJ1-2

CDR3: ASSYPMLETQY
V: TRBV6-2/TRBV6-3
J: TRBJ2-5

CDR3: ASSLSTDTQY
V: TRBV19
J: TRBJ2-3

CDR3: ASSASWAVTTGNEKLF
V: TRBV25-1
J: TRBJ1-4

CDR3: ASSLALRQGWNTEAF
V: TRBV7-2
J: TRBJ1-1

CDR3: ASSVGLGLNTEAF
V: TRBV9
J: TRBJ1-1

CDR3: ASSVGRGDTEAF
V: TRBV9
J: TRBJ1-1

CDR3: ASSQEGDGGYT
V: TRBV4-3
J: TRBJ1-2

CDR3: ASSGGSPKAYT
V: TRBV9
J: TRBJ1-2

CDR3: ATSGRASTEAF
V: TRBV24-1
J: TRBJ1-1

CDR3: ASSLSGRGYT
V: TRBV16
J: TRBJ1-2

CDR3: ASSVAQGLETQY
V: TRBV9
J: TRBJ2-5

CDR3: ASSTGTSGGATETQY
V: TRBV7-3
J: TRBJ2-5

CDR3: ASSSTQGYQPQH
V: TRBV7-2
J: TRBJ1-5

CDR3: ASSLVWGGDSPLH
V: TRBV7-2
J: TRBJ1-6

CDR3: ASSVVGTGYNEQF
V: TRBV9
J: TRBJ2-1

CDR3: ASSQNLGGQTQY
V: TRBV14
J: TRBJ2-5

CDR3: ASSYLLNTEAF
V: TRBV6-5
J: TRBJ1-1

CDR3: ASSPGTSGGYEQY
V: TRBV27
J: TRBJ2-7

CDR3: ASSLPGTLHGYT
V: TRBV19
J: TRBJ1-2

CDR3: ASTAYDNEQF
V: TRBV19
J: TRBJ2-1

CDR3: ASSLRGPSTDTQY
V: TRBV5-1
J: TRBJ2-3

CDR3: ASSQSSQASGANVLT
V: TRBV4-1
J: TRBJ2-6

CDR3: ASSIGLAGAPYQETQY
V: TRBV19
J: TRBJ2-5

CDR3: AISGLAGASAPNEQF
V: TRBV10-3
J: TRBJ2-1

CDR3: ATSRRTSPGIQY
V: TRBV15
J: TRBJ2-4

CDR3: ATRGDRGRINNSPLH
V: TRBV15
J: TRBJ1-6

CDR3: ASSQRGLAPTDTQY
V: TRBV7-8
J: TRBJ2-3

CDR3: AWRRVGGNEKLF
V: TRBV30
J: TRBJ1-4

CDR3: ASSLRSEQY
V: TRBV3-1/TRBV3-2
J: TRBJ2-7

CDR3: ASSTQGTGNTIY
V: TRBV6-5
J: TRBJ1-3

CDR3: ASSQGSGISGNTIY
V: TRBV4-3
J: TRBJ1-3

CDR3: ASRTSDGGTGELF
V: TRBV19
J: TRBJ2-2

CDR3: ASSGTGGFNEKLF
V: TRBV7-8
J: TRBJ1-4

CDR3: ASSQGSVYNEKLF
V: TRBV4-3
J: TRBJ1-4

CDR3: ASSPGGERTGELF
V: TRBV7-3
J: TRBJ2-2

CDR3: ASSPPRGNSPLH
V: TRBV3-1/TRBV3-2
J: TRBJ1-6

CDR3: ASSVVGTGARTEAF
V: TRBV9
J: TRBJ1-1

CDR3: ASHGEGRNTEAF
V: TRBV6-5
J: TRBJ1-1

CDR3: ASRPSGGTGELF
V: TRBV2
J: TRBJ2-2

CDR3: ASIPRGTNEKLF
V: TRBV6-2/TRBV6-3
J: TRBJ1-4

CDR3: ASSPDRATGELF
V: TRBV7-2
J: TRBJ2-2

CDR3: ASNRDRDYGYT
V: TRBV11-2
J: TRBJ1-2

CDR3: ASSRGTAQETQY
V: TRBV7-9
J: TRBJ2-5

CDR3: ASSLAGVKNIQY
V: TRBV7-9
J: TRBJ2-4

CDR3: ASSYGPETQY
V: TRBV3-1/TRBV3-2
J: TRBJ2-5

CDR3: ASTNAGGAGNQPQH
V: TRBV5-6
J: TRBJ1-5

CDR3: ASSPLSGDEKLF
V: TRBV2
J: TRBJ1-4